A single sample is the source of the 27 T cell receptor beta chains below, sequenced in a study of blood T cells in healthy people across ages. Together with a sample-barcoded 5' primer, a J-beta primer mix was included in a second PCR lasting about 6 to 11 cycles. TCRdb recomputed calls from the 5' RACE reads with MiXCR, one row per CDR3 protein. The sample records 540,000 or so distinct CDR3 sequences, less than 60% being singletons. The sequencing sample was made of blood. The receptors originated from an elderly man in good health.

This clonotype was detected only a few times. The V gene is TRBV25-1, the J gene TRBJ2-1; D gene ambiguous. Germline V CDR1 and CDR2: MGHDK, SYGVNS. Deletions cut 2 bases from V and 0 bases from J, with 14 bases between. The CDR3 covers 17 residues. The chain's CDR3 is CASSEHAAVGSYNEQFF. The CDR3 coding sequence is TGTGCCAGCAGTGAACACGCGGCGGTGGGCTCCTACAATGAGCAGTTCTTC.

The CDR3 nucleotides are TGTGCCAGCAGCCCAAGGGAAACCTCCAAGCTGTTTTTT. Its translation is CASSPRETSKLFF. The chain links TRBV3-1 to TRBJ2-2; D is uncertain. CDR1 is LGHDT, CDR2 YNNKEL, per germline (reference sequence). The CDR3 sequence is 13 residues long. V was trimmed by 4 bases and J by 12 bases, leaving 15 bases between them.

This clonotype has just a few counts. J is TRBJ2-3 and V is TRBV10-3; D is tentatively TRBD1 or TRBD2 (5 bases each). Trimming pared 6 bases from V and 5 bases from J, leaving 18 bases between. The germline gives CDR1 ENHRY, CDR2 SYGVKD. The CDR3 contains 15 residues. CDR3 protein: CAIRRSGRTQDTQYF. In nucleotides, the CDR3 is TGTGCCATCAGGAGGTCGGGACGGACCCAAGATACGCAGTATTTT.

This clonotype was counted only a few times. The chain carries TRBV18 and TRBJ2-7, with D unresolved. The J call may be in error: the DNA end matches TRBJ2-5 better. This CDR3 has 14 amino acids. From germline, CDR1 is KGHSH and CDR2 LQKENI. The CDR3 here is CASSPPAQGETQYF. DNA of the CDR3: TGTGCCAGCTCACCACCGGCCCAAGGGGAGACCCAGTACTTC.

The chain couples TRBV20-1 to TRBJ2-2; 11 bases align to TRBD2. The CDR3 is 14 amino acids. Trimming cost V 3 bases and J 3 bases; bases outside gene matches: 0. CDR1 is DFQATT and CDR2 is SNEGSKA in the germline V gene (reference sequence). The DNA of the CDR3 is TGCAGTGCTAGGACTAGCGGGGACACCGGGGAGCTGTTTTTT. Its translation: CSARTSGDTGELFF.

This clonotype was recorded a few times. The chain is built from TRBV7-2 and TRBJ2-5, with 7 positions matching TRBD2. Germline CDR1 reads SGHTA; CDR2 reads FQGNSA. V shed 8 bases and J 5 bases; nucleotides not matched to a gene: 11. CDR3 length equals 14 residues. The DNA for the CDR3 is TGTGCCAGCTCCTGGGGGGGGAGAGTTGAGACCCAGTACTTC. Encoded protein: CASSWGGRVETQYF.

The chain combines TRBV6-2 or TRBV6-3 with TRBJ2-3; D may be TRBD2 (6 bases). Germline V gives CDR1 MNHEY, CDR2 SVGEGT. Trimming stripped 3 bases from V and 6 bases from J, with 10 bases between. The CDR3 is made up of 13 amino acids. The CDR3 loop reads CASSYGAGDTQYF. In DNA, the CDR3 is TGTGCCAGCAGTTATGGAGCGGGCGATACGCAGTATTTT.

This clonotype was counted between two and nine times. The chain couples TRBV29-1 to TRBJ2-7; D is ambiguous. The CDR3 has 12 amino acids. Germline CDR1 SQVTM, CDR2 ANQGSEA. Trimming removed 2 bases from V and 3 bases from J, with 8 bases in between. The CDR3 loop is CSVESRLYEQYF. The CDR3 DNA sequence: TGCAGCGTTGAATCCAGACTCTACGAGCAGTACTTC.

This clonotype was seen only a few times. The chain is built from TRBV7-2 and TRBJ2-7, with D possibly being TRBD1 or TRBD2 (5 bases each). Deletions cut 5 bases from V and 2 bases from J, with 16 bases between. This CDR3 spans 15 amino acids. Germline V CDR1 and CDR2: SGHTA, FQGNSA. The DNA of the CDR3 is TGTGCCAGCAGCCAGGCCGGGACGCCTACCTACGAGCAGTACTTC. This sequence encodes CASSQAGTPTYEQYF.

This chain links TRBV7-2 with TRBJ2-7, with a tentative D call TRBD1 (5 bases). The end of the DNA is better explained by TRBJ2-5, so the J call may be wrong. CDR3 length equals 15 residues. The V gene's germline CDR1 is SGHTA and CDR2 FQGNSA. The CDR3 DNA is TGTGCCAGCAGCTCCCAGACAGTTGTAGGAGAGACCCAGTACTTC. Translating gives CASSSQTVVGETQYF.

About this clonotype itself: A read error may explain this, as a much larger clone is one base away. The rearrangement uses TRBV20-1 and TRBJ2-5; 9 bases are shared with TRBD2. Per the germline V gene, CDR1 is DFQATT and CDR2 is SNEGSKA (reference sequence). The CDR3 has 16 amino acids. This CDR3 is CSARDPASGVQEIQYF. The CDR3 DNA sequence: TGCAGTGCTAGAGATCCGGCTAGCGGGGTACAAGAGATCCAGTACTTC.

V is TRBV4-3 and J is TRBJ2-7; D is unclear. The CDR3 runs 13 residues. Looked up from germline, CDR1 is LGHNA and CDR2 is YSLEER. Trimming took off 1 base at V and 3 bases at J, with 7 bases between the two ends. In DNA form, the CDR3 reads TGCGCCAGCAGCCAAGGTTTAGTCTACGAGCAGTACTTC. It is translated as CASSQGLVYEQYF.

This chain uses TRBV20-1 with TRBJ2-1; 9 bases agree with TRBD2. The CDR3 extends over 14 amino acids. The V gene's germline CDR1 is DFQATT and CDR2 SNEGSKA (reference sequence). V gave up 5 bases and J gave up 6 bases; unmatched junction bases: 8. The CDR3 here is CSASTSGELNEQFF. Written as DNA, the CDR3 is TGCAGTGCTTCGACTAGCGGTGAACTCAATGAGCAGTTCTTC.

The rearrangement joins TRBV5-6 to TRBJ2-1; 12 bases are a match to TRBD1. The V gene's germline CDR1 is SGHDT and CDR2 YYEEEE. This CDR3 is built from 16 residues. J was trimmed by 8 bases and V by 1 base; bases with no gene match: 7. DNA for the CDR3: TGTGCCAGCAGCTTGTCCGGGACAGGGGGCATGGATGAGCAGTTCTTC. Its protein product is CASSLSGTGGMDEQFF. Full variable domain (outside the CDR3, taken from reference TRBV5-6 and TRBJ2-1): DAGVTQSPTHLIKTRGQQVTLRCSPKSGHDTVSWYQQALGQGPQFIFQYYEEEERQRGNFPDRFSGHQFPNYSSELNVNALLLGDSALYLCASSLSGTGGMDEQFFGPGTRLTVL.

The rearrangement uses TRBV10-3 and TRBJ1-3, with 10 positions matching TRBD1. The CDR3 runs 15 residues. The V and J ends lost 9 bases and 4 bases, in that order; junction bases with no gene match: 9. Germline V gene data show CDR1 as ENHRY and CDR2 as SYGVKD. The CDR3 DNA reads TGTGCCATAACCCCCGGGACAGGGGTCGGAAACACCATATATTTT. Amino acids: CAITPGTGVGNTIYF.

The chain couples TRBV6-1 to TRBJ2-2, with D unclear. V lost 6 bases and J lost 0, with 17 bases in between. The CDR3 is 17 residues long. The germline gives CDR1 MNHNS, CDR2 SASEGT. CDR3 coding DNA: TGTGCCAGCAGACCCTTTCGAGCAGACGCGAACACCGGGGAGCTGTTTTTT. Residues: CASRPFRADANTGELFF.

Worth noting for this clonotype: This sequence may be a read error, since a much larger clone differs from it by one base. The CDR3 DNA reads TGTGCCAGCAGGGACCCCTCGGGGCCCAAGCAGTACTTC. It encodes CASRDPSGPKQYF. The rearrangement joins TRBV6-5 to TRBJ2-5; the D call may be TRBD1 or TRBD2 (5 bases each). Trimming took 6 bases from V and 11 from J, leaving 19 bases between them. CDR1 is MNHEY and CDR2 is SVGAGI in the germline V gene. This CDR3 has 13 residues.

The chain links TRBV9 to TRBJ1-1, with D tentatively TRBD1 (6 bases). The CDR3 loop spans 16 amino acids. CDR1 SGDLS and CDR2 YYNGEE come from the germline V gene. V dropped 0 bases and J dropped 1 base, with 13 bases sitting between them. CDR3 nucleotide sequence: TGTGCCAGCAGCGTAGGAACAGGGAGTAGGAACACTGAAGCTTTCTTT. This sequence encodes CASSVGTGSRNTEAFF.

This chain links TRBV28 with TRBJ2-7; 7 nucleotides agree with TRBD2. Germline lookup yields CDR1 MDHEN and CDR2 SYDVKM. This CDR3 is built from 14 residues. The trim removed 7 bases at V and 0 bases at J, leaving 6 bases unmatched. CDR3 sequence: CASNTGGYSYEQYF. CDR3 in DNA: TGTGCCAGCAACACGGGAGGATACTCCTACGAGCAGTACTTC.

The rearrangement joins TRBV7-6 to TRBJ1-6; D ambiguous. The CDR3 is 15 residues long. V was pared by 2 bases and J by 0 bases, with 5 bases between. The germline V gene encodes CDR1 SGHVS and CDR2 FNYEAQ. In DNA form, the CDR3 reads TGTGCCAGCAGCTTAATCCGCTCCTATAATTCACCCCTCCACTTT. It is translated as CASSLIRSYNSPLHF.

This chain joins TRBV29-1 and TRBJ2-7; the match to TRBD1 covers 8 bases. With the DNA end fitting TRBJ2-5 better, the J assignment may be wrong. From germline, CDR1 is SQVTM and CDR2 ANQGSEA. The CDR3 extends over 14 amino acids. CDR3 protein: CSVLTGALGETQYF. The CDR3 DNA sequence: TGCAGCGTTTTGACAGGGGCCCTCGGTGAGACCCAGTACTTC.

The CDR3 DNA sequence: TGTGCCATCAGTGACGGGAGGGGTCGTGAGCAGTACTTC. This sequence encodes CAISDGRGREQYF. The chain is built from TRBV10-3 and TRBJ2-5; 8 bases are a match to TRBD2. V shed 3 bases and J 11 bases; nucleotides not matched to a gene: 8. The CDR3 runs to 13 residues. Germline CDR1 ENHRY, CDR2 SYGVKD.

A remark on this clonotype: An end of the junction differs from the germline gene, which may be a read error. This sequence joins TRBV7-7 and TRBJ2-4; 9 nucleotides line up with TRBD2. Germline CDR1 and CDR2: SSHAT and FNYEAQ (reference sequence). The length of the CDR3 is 13 residues. CDR3 DNA: TGTGCTAGCAGCGAGCGGGGGGACACGCCCGAGTACTTC. It is translated as CASSERGDTPEYF.

V usage is TRBV7-3 and J usage is TRBJ2-5, with D possibly being TRBD2 (6 bases). The CDR3 runs 15 residues. The ends were cut back, 0 bases at V and 5 bases at J, with 13 bases in the middle. Germline loops: CDR1 SGHTA, CDR2 FQGTGA. The CDR3 DNA reads as TGTGCCAGCAGCTTAACGGTGACTAGTTGGGAGACCCAGTACTTC. This translates into CASSLTVTSWETQYF. The full variable domain, completed using reference TRBV7-3 and TRBJ2-5, is GAGVSQTPSNKVTEKGKYVELRCDPISGHTALYWYRQSLGQGPEFLIYFQGTGAADDSGLPNDRFFAVRPEGSVSTLKIQRTERGDSAVYLCASSLTVTSWETQYFGPGTRLLVL.

The rearrangement joins TRBV6-2 or TRBV6-3 to TRBJ2-7; no clear D gene. There are 12 residues in the CDR3. From germline, CDR1 is MNHEY and CDR2 SVGEGT. Trimming took 6 bases from V and 0 from J, leaving 6 bases between them. CDR3 sequence (DNA): TGTGCCAGCAGGCCGAGCTCCTACGAGCAGTACTTC. It yields the protein CASRPSSYEQYF.

The chain combines TRBV12-3 or TRBV12-4 with TRBJ2-5; D unresolved. CDR3 length: 14 residues. V shed 6 bases and J shed 4 bases, with 15 bases lying between them. The CDR3 coding sequence is TGTGCCAGCAGACATTCCAGGAATGGAGAGACCCAGTACTTC. It is translated as CASRHSRNGETQYF.

The chain employs TRBV18 and TRBJ2-1; TRBD1 might be the D (5 bases). V was pared by 5 bases and J by 7 bases, with 15 bases between. This CDR3 spans 14 amino acids. Per germline, CDR1 KGHSH and CDR2 LQKENI. CDR3 loop: CASSIDPDSNEQFF. As DNA, the CDR3 is TGTGCCAGCTCAATAGATCCCGACAGTAATGAGCAGTTCTTC.